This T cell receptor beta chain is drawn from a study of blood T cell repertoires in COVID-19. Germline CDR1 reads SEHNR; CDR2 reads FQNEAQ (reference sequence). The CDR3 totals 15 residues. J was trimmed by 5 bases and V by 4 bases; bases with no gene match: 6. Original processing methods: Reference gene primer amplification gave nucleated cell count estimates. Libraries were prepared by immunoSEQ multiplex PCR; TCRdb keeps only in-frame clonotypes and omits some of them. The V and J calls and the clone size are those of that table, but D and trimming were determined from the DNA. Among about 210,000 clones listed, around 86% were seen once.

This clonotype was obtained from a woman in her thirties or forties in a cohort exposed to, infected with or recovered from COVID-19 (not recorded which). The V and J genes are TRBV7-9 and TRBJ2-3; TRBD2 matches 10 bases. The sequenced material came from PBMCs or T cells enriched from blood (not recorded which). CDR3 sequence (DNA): TGTGCCAGCAGCTCACTAGCGGGGCTGGGAGATACGCAGTATTTT. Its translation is CASSSLAGLGDTQYF.